A selection of T cell receptor beta chains follows, all from one sample in a study of blood T cell repertoires in COVID-19. Sequencing used immunoSEQ multiplex PCR; TCRdb keeps in-frame clones, though not all of them. The table lists a few hundred thousand clones, 80% to 90% of them singletons, with about 3% in the top ten. Source material: peripheral blood. Receptor source: a woman in her twenties or thirties with active or convalescent COVID-19. Each CDR3 is given without its conserved first and last residue.

ASSQQGTNEKLF,TRBV28,TRBJ1-4
ASSPDRLPNQPQH,TRBV6-5,TRBJ1-5
ASSGGLTETEAF,TRBV9,TRBJ1-1
ASSLGGQNQETQY,TRBV28,TRBJ2-5
ASSPRGGPNQPQH,TRBV7-2,TRBJ1-5
ASSPTGTGLSPLH,TRBV6-5,TRBJ1-6
SVEDPAGVVGEQY,TRBV29-1,TRBJ2-7
ASRITGGDYGYT,TRBV6-5,TRBJ1-2
ASSIGPLDYEQY,TRBV13,TRBJ2-7
ASSESGQGDEKLF,TRBV25-1,TRBJ1-4
ATSITGIEAF,TRBV15,TRBJ1-1
ASRLVYRDRDYSPLH,TRBV12-2,TRBJ1-6
ASSPGASYEQY,TRBV12-3/TRBV12-4,TRBJ2-7
ASSLGFANGEQF,TRBV7-2,TRBJ2-1
ASSLVHRGNTEAF,TRBV5-6,TRBJ1-1
ASSFNRVNTEAF,TRBV28,TRBJ1-1
ASSVDLRGLGYT,TRBV9,TRBJ1-2
ASSPDRVGSSPLH,TRBV28,TRBJ1-6
ASSLSLRGSDTQY,TRBV27,TRBJ2-3
ASSYRGAGVYGYT,TRBV7-2,TRBJ1-2
ASSLGGGDYNYGYT,TRBV7-3,TRBJ1-2
ASSLGQGRHTEAF,TRBV7-9,TRBJ1-1
ASSSGQGYPNTIY,TRBV5-4,TRBJ1-3
ASSFGQGTVGTEAF,TRBV6-2/TRBV6-3,TRBJ1-1
ASSIGGGARIEQF,TRBV19,TRBJ2-1
ASSLGPVSSTNEKLF,TRBV5-4,TRBJ1-4
ASSLLTGQISFGYT,TRBV7-8,TRBJ1-2
ASSPRTGWASNSPLH,TRBV27,TRBJ1-6
ASSMGLGTGSAGANVLT,TRBV19,TRBJ2-6